The sequence of this TCR beta chain was determined in a study of graft-versus-host responses after intestinal transplantation. General study points: Early after transplant, HvG declines were associated with peak levels of circulating GvH clones.

Libraries were prepared by immunoSEQ multiplex PCR; TCRdb keeps only in-frame clonotypes and omits some of them. Of fewer than 120,000 clones in the sample, about 94% were seen once. About this clone itself: Its cognate antigen is unknown.

Germline CDR1 is LNHNV and CDR2 is YYDKDF (reference sequence). Trimming cost V 0 bases and J 2 bases; bases outside gene matches: 3. The CDR3 consists of 15 residues. The sequence was obtained from a human donor who received an intestinal transplant. Sample: unstimulated CD8+ T cells sorted from spleen or lymph node cells, taken before intestinal transplant. The rearrangement uses TRBV15 and TRBJ2-7, with 8 bases aligning to TRBD1. The CDR3 DNA sequence: TGTGCCACCAGCAGAGAGACAGGGGTTGCCTACGAGCAGTACTTC. Translating gives CATSRETGVAYEQYF.